This TCR beta chain is drawn from a study of blood T cell repertoires in COVID-19. From germline, CDR1 is KGHDR and CDR2 SFDVKD. CDR3 size: 17 residues. V was trimmed by 5 bases and J by 4 bases, leaving 20 bases between them. Original handling: Reference gene primer amplification yielded estimated nucleated cell counts. Libraries were prepared by immunoSEQ multiplex PCR; TCRdb keeps only in-frame clonotypes and omits some of them. V and J calls and clone size are given by that table; D and trimming were obtained from the DNA. Among 160,000 or so clones listed, 90% were seen once. This chain joins TRBV24-1 and TRBJ1-5; perhaps TRBD1 as D (6 bases). This clonotype was sampled from a man between 60 and 70 years old with active or convalescent COVID-19. Sequencing was performed on peripheral blood. CDR3: CATSARTVLGPNQPQHF. The CDR3 region has the DNA TGTGCCACCAGTGCCCGGACAGTTCTGGGACCGAATCAGCCCCAGCATTTT.